What follows is one T cell receptor beta chain and its context. No antigen is known for it. This sample was included in a study of T cells in localized non-small cell lung cancer. Sequencing used immunoSEQ multiplex PCR; TCRdb keeps in-frame clones, though not all of them. The table records fewer than 3,500 clones, roughly 24% of them present only once. This CDR3 contains 16 residues. Unmatched junction bases numbered 4, after V lost 6 bases and J lost 0 bases. In germline, CDR1 is MNHGY, CDR2 SAAAGT. Study results and caveats: Because researchers sequenced only one region of the tumor, heterogeneity is still possible. In adjacent lung, a median roughly 57 of the top 100 tumor clones were found.

The sequence derives from a female donor older than 55 with stage I lung adenocarcinoma. The rearrangement uses TRBV6-8 and TRBJ2-4; 11 positions match TRBD2. Sequenced material: lung tumor tissue, taken before any cancer treatment. The CDR3 region is CASSSTSGGAKNIQYF. The CDR3, as DNA: TGTGCCAGCAGCTCTACTAGCGGGGGAGCCAAAAACATTCAGTACTTC.